Below, 8 T cell receptor beta chains from the same sample are listed, as sequenced in a study of T cells in women clearing cervical HPV infection. The data were produced by immunoSEQ multiplex PCR, yet TCRdb's version contains in-frame clones alone and is incomplete. The sample table sets out tens of thousands of clones. The sequenced sample consisted of blood buffy coat. These receptors all come from a woman between 18 and 75 years old with a cervical HPV16 infection that either progressed to CIN3+ or cleared (not recorded which).

In the case of this clone: The CDR3 is cut off 3 residues early in the read; its end comes from the germline J gene. V usage is TRBV7-9 and J usage is TRBJ2-1, with TRBD2 identical over 9 bases. The CDR3 consists of 15 residues. Germline values: CDR1 SEHNR, CDR2 FQNEAQ (reference sequence). Trimming cost V 5 bases and J 2 bases; bases outside gene matches: 4. CDR3 bases read: TGTGCCAGCAGCCCGGGACTAGCTCCCTACAATGAG. Protein: CASSPGLAPYNE. The whole CDR3 reads CASSPGLAPYNEQFF.

Turning to this clone: The CDR3 goes on 3 residues after the read ends, and that part is filled in from the germline J gene. The chain recombines TRBV6-2 or TRBV6-3 with TRBJ1-2, with TRBD1 identical over 11 bases. The CDR3 consists of 16 residues. Germline CDR1 MNHEY, CDR2 SVGEGT. The sequenced part of the CDR3 DNA is TGTGCCAGCAGTTACGTGCCGGGACAGGGGGTCGATGAC. This translates into CASSYVPGQGVDD. The complete CDR3 reads CASSYVPGQGVDDYTF.

Details on this clone: The CDR3 goes on 3 residues after the read ends, and that part is filled in from the germline J gene. V and J are TRBV19 and TRBJ2-3, with 7 bases matching TRBD1. The CDR3 contains 14 residues. Germline CDR1 is LNHDA and CDR2 is SQIVND (reference sequence). The part of the CDR3 DNA that was read is TGTGCCAGTAAAATAGAGGGGGCAAAGCAGCCG. Protein: CASKIEGAKQP. The full CDR3 protein reads CASKIEGAKQPQYF.

Concerning this clone itself: The observed sequence ends 3 residues before the CDR3 terminus, with the missing tail filled in from the germline J gene. The J gene is TRBJ1-1, the V gene TRBV11-3, with TRBD1 matching over 9 bases. CDR3 length equals 15 residues. J gave up 5 bases and V 5 bases, and 9 bases lay outside the gene matches. Germline values: CDR1 SGHNT, CDR2 YENEEA. The CDR3: CASSPGQGPSTEAFF. The CDR3 DNA, read in part, is TGTGCCAGCAGCCCGGGACAGGGCCCTTCAACTGAA.

About this clone: The sequence runs out 3 residues before the end of the CDR3; the remainder is reconstructed from the germline J gene. The J gene is TRBJ1-2, the V gene TRBV5-1, with D possibly TRBD1 on 6 matching bases. The CDR3 loop spans 15 amino acids. V lost 0 bases and J 3 bases, leaving 12 bases between the germline ends. Germline assignment: CDR1 SGHRS and CDR2 YFSETQ. CDR3 DNA, as far as it was read: TGCGCCAGCAGCTTGGAGTGGGGGCGCGACTATGGC. Protein sequence: CASSLEWGRDYG. The whole CDR3 protein reads CASSLEWGRDYGYTF.

With respect to this clone: The CDR3 end lies 3 residues beyond the end of the read and is filled in from the germline J gene. The rearrangement joins TRBV7-2 to TRBJ2-5; a weak D match, TRBD2 (6 bases). Germline V gives CDR1 SGHTA, CDR2 FQGNSA. Trimming removed 2 bases at V and 6 bases at J, with 16 bases between. The length of the CDR3 is 15 residues. CDR3 sequence: CASSLSGGKRQTQYF. Incomplete CDR3 DNA: TGTGCCAGCAGCTTATCAGGCGGGAAGCGGCAGACC.

In regard to this clone: The DNA ends 3 residues before the CDR3 does, and the rest of the CDR3 is filled in from the germline J gene. This chain links TRBV20-1 with TRBJ2-4; 11 bases line up with TRBD2. Per the germline V gene, CDR1 is DFQATT and CDR2 is SNEGSKA (reference sequence). V was clipped by 1 base and J by 4 bases; unmatched bases: 3. The CDR3 sequence is 15 residues long. The CDR3 protein is CSARVAGGPKNIQYF. The DNA read from the CDR3 is TGCAGTGCTAGAGTAGCGGGGGGGCCTAAAAACATT.

A word on this clone: The CDR3 extends 3 residues past the end of the read, so its final part is completed from the germline J gene. V gene TRBV30 combines with J gene TRBJ2-2, with D tentatively TRBD2 (6 bases). This CDR3 comprises 18 residues. Germline lookup yields CDR1 GTSNPN and CDR2 SVGIG (reference sequence). The sequenced CDR3 bases are TGTGCCTGGGGCCCCGGTTGGAGGGCGAGCTCCTATAATTCACCG. The encoded protein is CAWGPGWRASSYNSP. The whole CDR3 region reads CAWGPGWRASSYNSPLFF. The variable domain in full, completed from reference TRBV30 and TRBJ2-2, reads SQTIHQWPATLVQPVGSPLSLECTVEGTSNPNLYWYRQAAGRGLQLLFYSVGIGQISSEVPQNLSASRPQDRQFILSSKKLLLSDSGFYLCAWGPGWRASSYNSPLFFGEGSRLTVL.